This TCR beta chain comes out of a study of blood T cell repertoires in COVID-19. The CDR3 length is 14 residues. Per the germline V gene, CDR1 is SGHRS and CDR2 is YFSETQ. V lost 1 base, J lost 5 bases, and 6 bases stayed unmatched. TCRdb keeps only in-frame clones here, not all; method: immunoSEQ multiplex PCR. The sample has about 230,000 clones, about 83% seen once. The rearrangement uses TRBV5-1 and TRBJ2-7; 7 positions agree with TRBD2. The sequencing input was peripheral blood. This receptor was obtained from a woman between 50 and 59 years old with acute or convalescent COVID-19. The CDR3 DNA sequence: TGCGCCAGCAGCTTGCGGACTAGAGGAGACGAGCAGTACTTC. As protein: CASSLRTRGDEQYF.